This T cell receptor (beta chain) appears in the sequencing data of a study of beta chain features in type 1 diabetes. Overall study findings and caveats: TCRB CDR3s from Type 1 diabetes patients were moderately but significantly shorter in all four CD4+ subsets.

Expressed TCRB transcripts got sequenced, as all isolated RNA was reverse transcribed. Generated by immunoSEQ multiplex PCR, the TCRdb table keeps only in-frame clones and is missing some. This table holds fewer than 450,000 clones, roughly 12% found once. In germline, CDR1 is LNHNV, CDR2 YYDKDF (reference sequence). Trimming removed 8 bases from V and 8 bases from J; junction bases left unmatched: 11. CDR3 size: 16 residues. This clone was detected only a few times. Its matching antigen is unknown. Sequenced sample: naive CD4+ T cells from blood. This rearrangement joins TRBV15 to TRBJ2-1; 14 bases are shared with TRBD2. This TCR came from a young woman with type 1 diabetes. The CDR3 DNA reads TGTGCCACCCGAATAGGGACTAGCGGGAGTGTCGATGAGCAGTTCTTC. Translated: CATRIGTSGSVDEQFF.